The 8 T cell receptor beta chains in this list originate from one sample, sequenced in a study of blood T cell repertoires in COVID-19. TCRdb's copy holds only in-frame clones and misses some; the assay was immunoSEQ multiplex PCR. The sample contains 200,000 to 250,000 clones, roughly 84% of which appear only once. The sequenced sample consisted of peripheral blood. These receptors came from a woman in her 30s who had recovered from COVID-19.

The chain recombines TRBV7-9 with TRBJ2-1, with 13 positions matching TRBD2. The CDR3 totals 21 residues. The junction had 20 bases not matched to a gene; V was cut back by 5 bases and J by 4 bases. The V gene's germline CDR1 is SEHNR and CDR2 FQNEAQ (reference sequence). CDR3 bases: TGTGCCAGCAGCGGGGGCGGCAGGACTAGCGGGAGCGGCCGGCCATACAATGAGCAGTTCTTC. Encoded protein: CASSGGGRTSGSGRPYNEQFF.

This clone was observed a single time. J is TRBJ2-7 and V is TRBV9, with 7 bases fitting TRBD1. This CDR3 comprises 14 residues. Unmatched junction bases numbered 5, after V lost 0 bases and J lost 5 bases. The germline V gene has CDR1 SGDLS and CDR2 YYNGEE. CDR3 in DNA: TGTGCCAGCAGCGTAGCTGGGACAGCCGACGAGCAGTACTTC. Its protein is CASSVAGTADEQYF. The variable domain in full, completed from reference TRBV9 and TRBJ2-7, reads DSGVTQTPKHLITATGQRVTLRCSPRSGDLSVYWYQQSLDQGLQFLIQYYNGEERAKGNILERFSAQQFPDLHSELNLSSLELGDSALYFCASSVAGTADEQYFGPGTRLTVT.

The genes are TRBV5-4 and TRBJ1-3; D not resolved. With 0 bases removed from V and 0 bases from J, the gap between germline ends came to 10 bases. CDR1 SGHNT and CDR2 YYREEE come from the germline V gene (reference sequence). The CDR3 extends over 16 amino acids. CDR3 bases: TGTGCCAGCAGCTTGGCCGCAGGCAGCTCTGGAAACACCATATATTTT. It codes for CASSLAAGSSGNTIYF.

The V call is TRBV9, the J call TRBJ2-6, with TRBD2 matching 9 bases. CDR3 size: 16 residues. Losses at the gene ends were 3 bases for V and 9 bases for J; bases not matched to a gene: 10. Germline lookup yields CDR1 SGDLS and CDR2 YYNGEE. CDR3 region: CASSALSGRSVNVLTF. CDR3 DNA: TGTGCCAGCAGCGCGTTAAGCGGGAGGAGCGTCAACGTCCTGACTTTC. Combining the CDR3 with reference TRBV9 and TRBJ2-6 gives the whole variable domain DSGVTQTPKHLITATGQRVTLRCSPRSGDLSVYWYQQSLDQGLQFLIQYYNGEERAKGNILERFSAQQFPDLHSELNLSSLELGDSALYFCASSALSGRSVNVLTFGAGSRLTVL.

DNA of the CDR3: TGCGCCAGCAGCTTAGGGACAGTCATAAACTATGGCTACACCTTC. This encodes CASSLGTVINYGYTF. The chain combines TRBV5-1 with TRBJ1-2, with 7 bases lining up with TRBD1. CDR1 is SGHRS, CDR2 YFSETQ, per germline. The CDR3 contains 15 residues. The J segment lost 2 bases and the V segment lost 2 bases, leaving 6 bases of the junction unmatched.

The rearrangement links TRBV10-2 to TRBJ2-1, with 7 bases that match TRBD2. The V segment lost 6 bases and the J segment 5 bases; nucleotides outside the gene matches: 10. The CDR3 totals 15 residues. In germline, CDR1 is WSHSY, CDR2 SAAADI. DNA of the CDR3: TGCGCCAGCAGGGAGCTCCCCAGCGGGAACAATGAGCAGTTCTTC. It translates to CASRELPSGNNEQFF.

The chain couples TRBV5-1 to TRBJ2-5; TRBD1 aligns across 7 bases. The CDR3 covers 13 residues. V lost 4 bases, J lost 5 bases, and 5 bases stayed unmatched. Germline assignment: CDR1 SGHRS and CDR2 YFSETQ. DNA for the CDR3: TGCGCCAGCAGCCTGACAGGGTCCGAGACCCAGTACTTC. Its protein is CASSLTGSETQYF.

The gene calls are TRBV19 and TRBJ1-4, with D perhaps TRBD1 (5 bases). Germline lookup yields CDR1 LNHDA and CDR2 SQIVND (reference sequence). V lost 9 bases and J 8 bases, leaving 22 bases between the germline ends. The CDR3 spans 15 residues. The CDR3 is CASSIPGGKGEKLFF. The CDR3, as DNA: TGTGCCAGCTCCATACCCGGGGGAAAAGGAGAAAAACTGTTTTTT.